The rows below give T cell receptor beta chains drawn from one sample of a study of glioma-infiltrating T cells. TCRdb re-analysed the multiplex PCR reads in MiXCR, keeping a single row per CDR3 protein. In the table there are 85,000 to 110,000 distinct CDR3 sequences, around 28% of which are singletons. Sequenced: glioma tissue, nonneoplastic brain tissue, or PBMCs (not recorded which). The source is a human donor with low-grade glioma or glioblastoma, undergoing nonglioma brain surgery, or in good health (not recorded which). Both conserved end residues are part of each CDR3. Fields, in order: V gene, clone size, D gene, J gene, CDR3 DNA, CDR3 protein. D genes are given only for firm matches. The listing skips clone size in some rows; elsewhere it reads once, few, many or a size class.

TRBV12-3/TRBV12-4	few	NA	TRBJ1-3	TGTGCCAGCAGACAAAATAGCGGTGCTGGAAACACCATATATTTT	CASRQNSGAGNTIYF
TRBV5-6	few	NA	TRBJ2-7	TGTGCCAGCAGCCCCCGGCCCAGCTCCTACGAGCAGTACTTC	CASSPRPSSYEQYF
TRBV2	NA	NA	TRBJ2-7	TGTGCCACCGGGCAGGAGGCCTACGAGCAGTACTTC	CATGQEAYEQYF
TRBV3-1	many	NA	TRBJ2-3	TGTGCCAGCAGCCAAAGTCCTAGCACAGGATATACGCAGTATTTT	CASSQSPSTGYTQYF
TRBV20-1	NA	TRBD1	TRBJ1-4	TGCAGTGCTAGAGAAATCAAAATAGGGACAGCGGTTGGAAAACTGTTTTTT	CSAREIKIGTAVGKLFF
TRBV19	many	NA	TRBJ1-1	TGTGCCAGTAGTATGTCGGCGAACACTGAAGCTTTCTTT	CASSMSANTEAFF
TRBV20-1	NA	NA	TRBJ1-2	TGCAGTGAAGAGGGCGGACGTACCAACTATGGCTACACCTTC	CSEEGGRTNYGYTF
TRBV29-1	NA	NA	TRBJ2-3	TGCAGCGTTGTGGGCGGGATCACAGATAAGCAGTATTTT	CSVVGGITDKQYF
TRBV12-3/TRBV12-4	many	TRBD2	TRBJ2-3	TGTGCCAGCAGGTATCAGCGGGGGAGAACAGATACGCAGTATTTT	CASRYQRGRTDTQYF
TRBV3-1	NA	TRBD2	TRBJ2-7	TGTGCCAGCAGCCCGACTAGCGGGGGATGGGAGCAGTACTTC	CASSPTSGGWEQYF
TRBV20-1	few	NA	TRBJ1-4	TGCAGTGCTAGACTCCCAGGAGTTGAAAAACTGTTTTTT	CSARLPGVEKLFF
TRBV7-8	many	NA	TRBJ1-5	TGTGCCAGCAGCTTAGTGTCTGGAGGGAATCAGCCCCAGCATTTT	CASSLVSGGNQPQHF
TRBV19	many	NA	TRBJ2-5	TGTGCCAGTAGTATCAACTACCAAGAGACCCAGTACTTC	CASSINYQETQYF
TRBV20-1	many	NA	TRBJ2-5	TGCAGTGCCCCTGAGGTCAACCAAGAGACCCAGTACTTC	CSAPEVNQETQYF
TRBV5-1	few	TRBD1	TRBJ1-1	TGCGCCAGCAGCTTGGGACAGGGCCCTGAAGCTTTCTTT	CASSLGQGPEAFF
TRBV30	NA	NA	TRBJ1-1	TGTGCCTGGAGTACAGTGAACACTGAAGCTTTCTTT	CAWSTVNTEAFF
TRBV19	few	NA	TRBJ1-2	TGTGCCAGTAGTATAGGCTATGGCTACACCTTC	CASSIGYGYTF
TRBV12-5	NA	NA	TRBJ2-3	TGTGCTAGTGATTCGGTATCCCGCACAGATACGCAGTATTTT	CASDSVSRTDTQYF
TRBV7-2	NA	NA	TRBJ2-3	TGCGCCAACAGCCGACCCGGGGTTCCGGATACGCAGTATTTT	CANSRPGVPDTQYF
TRBV7-8	NA	NA	TRBJ1-1	TGTGCCAGCAGCTCAGGACAGAATTTGAACACTGAAGCTTTCTTT	CASSSGQNLNTEAFF
TRBV20-1	many	NA	TRBJ2-3	TGCAGTGTGGTCCGAGCAGATACGCAGTATTTT	CSVVRADTQYF
TRBV2	many	TRBD2	TRBJ2-3	TGTGCCAGCAGGGGGACTAGCGTGGCAGATACGCAGTATTTT	CASRGTSVADTQYF
TRBV20-1	many	NA	TRBJ1-4	TGCAGTGCTAGAGATAGAATCGGGACGTTCGAAAAACTGTTTTTT	CSARDRIGTFEKLFF
TRBV12-3/TRBV12-4	NA	TRBD1	TRBJ2-7	TGTGCCAGCAGACCCGGGACTCCAGGGGGCCAGTACTTC	CASRPGTPGGQYF
TRBV7-2	many	NA	TRBJ1-1	TGTGCCAGCAGCCCGACCTTTTTGAACACTGAAGCTTTCTTT	CASSPTFLNTEAFF
TRBV6-2/TRBV6-3	medium-sized	TRBD1	TRBJ2-1	TGTGCCAGCAGTTACTCCAGGGGGAATGAGCAGTTCTTC	CASSYSRGNEQFF
TRBV7-2	NA	NA	TRBJ1-2	TGTGCCAGCAGCTTAGGGCAGGGTAGAAACTATGGCTACACCTTC	CASSLGQGRNYGYTF
TRBV6-1	many	TRBD1	TRBJ2-7	TGTGCCAGCAGTCGGGACAGTCTCTACGAGCAGTACTTC	CASSRDSLYEQYF
TRBV5-4	few	NA	TRBJ2-1	TGTGCCAGCAGCATTACGGGGACGAATGAGCAGTTCTTC	CASSITGTNEQFF
TRBV7-6	many	TRBD1	TRBJ2-2	TGTGCCAGCAGCTCACAGGGGAAGCACACCGGGGAGCTGTTTTTT	CASSSQGKHTGELFF
TRBV30	NA	NA	TRBJ2-3	TGTGCCTGGAGTGTACTGAAGGGGAGCACAGATACGCAGTATTTT	CAWSVLKGSTDTQYF
TRBV2	many	NA	TRBJ1-1	TGTGCCAGCCTGACTGTGAACACTGAAGCTTTCTTT	CASLTVNTEAFF
TRBV20-1	many	NA	TRBJ1-1	TGCAGTGCTGCGACATTTACCCGCGACGCTGAAGCTTTCTTT	CSAATFTRDAEAFF
TRBV7-9	many	NA	TRBJ1-2	TGTGCCAGCAGCTTAATCGGGGACCTAAACTATGGCTACACCTTC	CASSLIGDLNYGYTF
TRBV28	NA	TRBD2	TRBJ2-1	TGTGCCAGCAGTACTCGGACTAGCGGGGGGGTATATGAGCAGTTCTTC	CASSTRTSGGVYEQFF
TRBV12-3/TRBV12-4	many	NA	TRBJ2-6	TGTGCCAGCAGTGACATCTCTGGGGCCAACGTCCTGACTTTC	CASSDISGANVLTF
TRBV11-2	many	NA	TRBJ2-3	TGTGCCAGCAGCTTAAAGGGGGCCCTCGCGGGGGGCCCAGATACGCAGTATTTT	CASSLKGALAGGPDTQYF
TRBV4-3	few	NA	TRBJ1-2	TGCGCCAGCAGCCAAGCCGGCGGGTTCGCCTATGGCTACACCTTC	CASSQAGGFAYGYTF
TRBV27	large	TRBD2	TRBJ2-5	TGTGCCAGCAGTCCGAGCGGGGCCACATGGGGAGAGACCCAGTACTTC	CASSPSGATWGETQYF
TRBV7-2	NA	NA	TRBJ1-6	TGTGCCAGCAGCTTATACGGGTTAGGATCCATGGGCTCCTATAATTCACCCCTCCACTTT	CASSLYGLGSMGSYNSPLHF
TRBV28	NA	TRBD1	TRBJ2-2	TGTGCCAGCAGTTTCCCTCGGATCCGGACGGCAAACACAGGGGAGCTGCTTTTT	CASSFPRIRTANTGELLF
TRBV3-1	few	NA	TRBJ1-3	TGTGCCAGCAGCCAGGGACGGAACACCATATATTTT	CASSQGRNTIYF
TRBV7-9	many	NA	TRBJ1-1	TGTGCCAGCAGCTTAGAACAGGGTGAGAACACTGAAGCTTTCTTT	CASSLEQGENTEAFF
TRBV7-8	many	TRBD1	TRBJ1-2	TGTGCCAGCATCTCATGGACAGGGGACGGCTACACCTTC	CASISWTGDGYTF
TRBV19	many	NA	TRBJ2-3	TGTGCCAGTAGTACGCCCGGGACGGTAACAGATACGCAGTATTTT	CASSTPGTVTDTQYF